The sequence of this T cell receptor beta chain was determined in a study of immune characterization of retroperitoneal liposarcoma. The CDR3 covers 12 residues. Germline values: CDR1 MNHNS, CDR2 SASEGT. Trimming removed 6 bases at V and 9 bases at J, with 12 bases between. TCRdb used MiXCR to reprocess the PCR reads, holding one entry per CDR3 protein. The sample has about 10,000 distinct CDR3 sequences, 37% seen once. The sequenced material came from tumor tissue. The J gene is TRBJ2-1, the V gene TRBV6-1; no firm D call. The sequence was collected from a female donor with retroperitoneal liposarcoma. DNA of the CDR3: TGTGCCAGCAGCGACCTCCAGGCTGAGCAGTTCTTC. This encodes CASSDLQAEQFF.